The T cell receptor (beta chain) described here comes from a study of CD8 T cells in Susac syndrome. RNA totalling roughly 0.5 to 1 ug underwent reverse transcription with random hexamers. Amplification of TCR beta CDR3 spanned 54 Vbeta and 13 Jbeta via immunoSEQ multiplex PCR. TCRdb re-called the immunoSEQ multiplex PCR reads with MiXCR, one entry per CDR3 protein. The sample has approximately 230,000 distinct CDR3 sequences, over 85% seen once. The junction had 3 bases not matched to a gene; V was cut back by 6 bases and J by 2 bases. The V gene's germline CDR1 is MNHNS and CDR2 SASEGT. CDR3 length equals 14 residues.

Sequencing was carried out using CD4+ T cells from PBMCs. V usage is TRBV6-1 and J usage is TRBJ1-3; 8 nucleotides align to TRBD1. This clonotype was obtained from a human donor with multiple sclerosis. CDR3 region: CASRPGQAGNTIYF. CDR3 DNA: TGTGCCAGCAGGCCGGGACAGGCTGGAAACACCATATATTTT.